A selection of T cell receptor beta chains follows, all from one sample in a study of blood T cell repertoires in COVID-19. Clones were sequenced by immunoSEQ multiplex PCR, and TCRdb holds only the in-frame ones, with some missing. This table has 110,000 or so clones, 65% to 90% appearing once. Material for sequencing was peripheral blood. These receptor sequences come from a woman aged 80 or older with active or convalescent COVID-19. The CDR3 runs from the conserved cysteine through the conserved F or W. The D gene is left open where the match is weak. Size tells how often a clone was seen (once, few, many) or the class of an expanded clone, and some rows leave it out.

-	-	TRBV4-1	TRBJ1-2	CASSQPQGNYGYTF	TGCGCCAGCAGCCAGCCCCAGGGCAACTATGGCTACACCTTC
-	-	TRBV28	TRBJ2-1	CASSAPFNEQFF	TGTGCCAGCAGTGCGCCGTTCAATGAGCAGTTCTTC
-	TRBD1	TRBV6-2/TRBV6-3	TRBJ2-2	CASSYFSGQGSRFNTGELFF	TGTGCCAGCAGTTACTTTTCGGGACAGGGTAGTAGATTCAACACCGGGGAGCTGTTTTTT
-	-	TRBV27	TRBJ2-7	CASSPSMGGSAYEQYF	TGTGCCAGCAGTCCCTCAATGGGCGGGTCCGCCTACGAGCAGTACTTC
-	-	TRBV5-8	TRBJ2-1	CASSFGRSSYNEQFF	TGTGCCAGCAGCTTTGGCCGGAGCTCCTACAATGAGCAGTTCTTC
once	TRBD1	TRBV18	TRBJ1-1	CASSPRLIRGWSENTEAFF	TGTGCCAGCTCACCCCGGCTAATCAGGGGGTGGTCGGAGAACACTGAAGCTTTCTTT
-	TRBD1	TRBV28	TRBJ2-1	CASSSAGTGPNEQFF	TGTGCCAGCAGTTCGGCCGGGACAGGGCCCAATGAGCAGTTCTTC
-	TRBD2	TRBV4-1	TRBJ2-1	CASSQDFAGGPTNEQFF	TGCGCCAGCAGCCAAGATTTTGCGGGAGGGCCGACGAATGAGCAGTTCTTC
-	-	TRBV27	TRBJ1-2	CASSPAFGTPGGGYTF	TGTGCCAGCAGTCCCGCATTCGGGACCCCCGGGGGTGGCTACACCTTC
-	TRBD2	TRBV10-3	TRBJ2-1	CAISVTSGRISDEQFF	TGTGCCATCAGTGTGACTAGCGGGAGGATCTCCGATGAGCAGTTCTTC
-	TRBD2	TRBV9	TRBJ2-5	CASSALTSGGPLETQYF	TGTGCCAGCAGCGCCCTGACTAGCGGGGGCCCGTTGGAGACCCAGTACTTC
-	TRBD1	TRBV7-9	TRBJ2-2	CASSRSQGEVGELFF	TGTGCCAGCAGCCGTTCCCAGGGGGAAGTCGGGGAGCTGTTTTTT
-	-	TRBV2	TRBJ2-1	CASRIRTVKNEQFF	TGTGCCAGCAGAATCAGGACAGTAAAGAATGAGCAGTTCTTC
-	-	TRBV2	TRBJ1-5	CASIHREGQPQHF	TGTGCCAGCATCCACAGAGAAGGCCAGCCCCAGCATTTT
-	-	TRBV6-6	TRBJ2-5	CASSYSTQGQETQYF	TGTGCCAGCAGTTACTCGACCCAGGGCCAAGAGACCCAGTACTTC
-	TRBD1	TRBV6-5	TRBJ1-2	CASSSAGTGFYGYTF	TGTGCCAGCAGTTCGGCCGGGACAGGGTTCTATGGCTACACCTTC
-	-	TRBV28	TRBJ2-7	CASTYYYEQYF	TGTGCCAGCACCTACTACTACGAGCAGTACTTC
-	-	TRBV19	TRBJ1-1	CASSIIGGASNTEAFF	TGTGCCAGTAGTATAATTGGGGGGGCTTCGAACACTGAAGCTTTCTTT
-	-	TRBV5-8	TRBJ2-5	CASSLAVKETQYF	TGTGCCAGCAGCTTGGCAGTTAAAGAGACCCAGTACTTC
-	-	TRBV4-1	TRBJ1-3	CASRPMTDSGNTIYF	TGCGCCAGCAGACCTATGACAGACTCTGGAAACACCATATATTTT
-	TRBD2	TRBV2	TRBJ2-1	CATPPGTSAVDEQFF	TGTGCCACGCCCCCCGGGACTAGTGCGGTCGATGAGCAGTTCTTC
-	-	TRBV5-6	TRBJ1-3	CASSLWSAGNTIYF	TGTGCCAGCAGCTTGTGGTCAGCTGGAAACACCATATATTTT
-	-	TRBV6-5	TRBJ1-2	CASSSRDSYGYTF	TGTGCCAGCAGTTCCCGGGACTCATATGGCTACACCTTC
-	-	TRBV6-5	TRBJ1-6	CASSFQGYSPLHF	TGTGCCAGCAGCTTTCAGGGTTATTCACCCCTCCACTTT
-	-	TRBV19	TRBJ2-1	CASSTSGLPGNEQFF	TGTGCCAGTAGTACAAGCGGCCTCCCGGGCAATGAGCAGTTCTTC
-	-	TRBV2	TRBJ2-2	CASRVGASGELFF	TGTGCCAGCAGGGTGGGGGCCTCCGGGGAGCTGTTTTTT
-	TRBD2	TRBV2	TRBJ2-3	CASSEGLATDTQYF	TGTGCCAGCAGTGAGGGACTAGCGACAGATACGCAGTATTTT
-	TRBD1	TRBV19	TRBJ1-5	CARSGTGRFKSCDQPQHF	TGTGCCAGGAGCGGGACAGGACGGTTTAAGAGTTGTGATCAGCCCCAGCATTTT
-	-	TRBV5-1	TRBJ1-4	CASSLDRERTNEKLFF	TGCGCCAGCAGCTTGGATCGGGAGAGGACTAATGAAAAACTGTTTTTT
-	-	TRBV4-1	TRBJ1-2	CASSQVPPGGYGYTF	TGCGCCAGCAGCCAAGTGCCCCCTGGGGGGTATGGCTACACCTTC
-	-	TRBV9	TRBJ2-7	CASSVDQVDYEQYF	TGTGCCAGCAGCGTAGACCAGGTGGACTACGAGCAGTACTTC
-	-	TRBV28	TRBJ2-7	CASSFEGVDEQYF	TGTGCCAGCAGTTTTGAAGGGGTCGACGAGCAGTACTTC
-	TRBD1	TRBV28	TRBJ1-2	CASSLTAGGPNYGYTF	TGTGCCAGCAGCTTGACGGCAGGGGGGCCTAACTATGGCTACACCTTC
-	TRBD1	TRBV28	TRBJ1-3	CASSLVGQGLVGNTIYF	TGTGCCAGCAGTTTGGTTGGACAGGGTCTCGTTGGAAACACCATATATTTT
once	TRBD2	TRBV6-5	TRBJ2-7	CASFKGLAGTGEQYF	TGTGCCAGCTTTAAGGGACTAGCGGGAACGGGCGAGCAGTACTTC
-	-	TRBV14	TRBJ2-4	CASSQDRGNIQYF	TGTGCCAGCAGCCAAGACAGGGGAAACATTCAGTACTTC
-	TRBD1	TRBV9	TRBJ2-1	CASSVRQGTYNEQFF	TGTGCCAGCAGCGTACGACAGGGTACCTACAATGAGCAGTTCTTC
once	-	TRBV18	TRBJ1-5	CASSPTGRESNQPQHF	TGTGCCAGCTCTCCGACGGGACGGGAGAGCAATCAGCCCCAGCATTTT
-	-	TRBV5-1	TRBJ1-6	CASSHGQSSYNSPLHF	TGCGCCAGCAGTCATGGACAGAGCTCCTATAATTCACCCCTCCACTTT
-	TRBD1	TRBV6-5	TRBJ2-1	CASEGQAHNEQFF	TGTGCCAGCGAAGGACAGGCCCACAATGAGCAGTTCTTC
-	-	TRBV9	TRBJ1-1	CASSVAWRNTEAFF	TGTGCCAGCAGCGTAGCCTGGAGGAACACTGAAGCTTTCTTT
few	-	TRBV5-1	TRBJ1-1	CASSIGRENTEAFF	TGCGCCAGCAGCATCGGCAGGGAGAACACTGAAGCTTTCTTT